This T cell receptor beta chain was identified in a study of blood T cell repertoires in COVID-19. V lost 8 bases, J lost 3 bases, and 16 bases lay in between. This CDR3 has 14 amino acids. Germline CDR1 and CDR2: LNHDA and SQIVND (reference sequence). Cohorts were assigned according to the clinical history that participants reported. The recovered donors of Cohort 3 showed two negative PCRs, clearance, or symptom resolution. Sequencing used immunoSEQ multiplex PCR; TCRdb keeps in-frame clones, though not all of them. This sample carries approximately 300,000 clones, about nine tenths of them seen once, and the ten largest clones take roughly a tenth.

Sequencing was performed on PBMCs or T cells enriched from blood (not recorded which). The clonotype comes from a woman in her twenties or thirties who had recovered from COVID-19. The chain joins TRBV19 to TRBJ1-1; a weak D match, TRBD1 (5 bases). The CDR3 coding sequence is TGTGCCAGTGGGGAGAGTTCGGGGGACACTGAAGCTTTCTTT. Translating it yields CASGESSGDTEAFF.